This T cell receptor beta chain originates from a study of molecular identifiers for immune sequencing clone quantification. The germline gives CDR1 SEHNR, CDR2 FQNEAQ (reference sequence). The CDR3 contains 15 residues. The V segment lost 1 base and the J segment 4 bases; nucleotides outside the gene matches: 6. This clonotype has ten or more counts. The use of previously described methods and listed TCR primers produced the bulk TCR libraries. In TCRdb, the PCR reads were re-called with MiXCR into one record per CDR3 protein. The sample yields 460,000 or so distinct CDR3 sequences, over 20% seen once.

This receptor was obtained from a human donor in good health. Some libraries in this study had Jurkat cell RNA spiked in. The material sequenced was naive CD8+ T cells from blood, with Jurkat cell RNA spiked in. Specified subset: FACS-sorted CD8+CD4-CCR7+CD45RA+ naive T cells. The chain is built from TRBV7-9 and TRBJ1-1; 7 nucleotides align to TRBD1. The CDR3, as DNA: TGTGCCAGCAGCTTAGGGGGCAGGGGGATCACTGAAGCTTTCTTT. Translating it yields CASSLGGRGITEAFF.